One and the same sample provided the 14 T cell receptor beta chains below, sequenced in a study of shared clonotypes between healthy human individuals (dated by TCRdb to 2020 to 2021). Libraries were prepared through the immunoSEQ multiplex PCR assay. This immuneACCESS table, as held by TCRdb, lists in-frame sequences with V and J called but not all clones. Of the missing ones, under half trace to an unresolved V gene in checked studies; the others have no known cause. In all, the sample holds about 600,000 clones, and 97% of those were seen once. Roughly 0.05% of the sample rests with the top ten. The specimen was naive CD4+ T cells sorted from blood. The label giving this sample's cell subset or site can be read as: CD45RA+ positively selected. The receptor set was obtained from a woman in her thirties in good health.

V and J are TRBV10-2 and TRBJ2-3; TRBD2 is a possible D gene (5 bases). Germline CDR1 and CDR2: WSHSY and SAAADI. The CDR3 covers 14 residues. Trimming shortened V by 0 bases and J by 8 bases, and 12 bases separated the two germline ends. CDR3 sequence: CASSESGEGATQYF. Here the CDR3 DNA reads TGCGCCAGCAGTGAGTCGGGAGAGGGCGCTACGCAGTATTTT.

V usage is TRBV5-1 and J usage is TRBJ2-1; maybe TRBD2 (5 bases). The germline V gene encodes CDR1 SGHRS and CDR2 YFSETQ. This CDR3 comprises 15 residues. V was cut by 0 bases and J by 6 bases, with 13 bases left in between. In DNA, the CDR3 is TGCGCCAGCAGCTTGGTGGTCGGAGGAGTCAATGAGCAGTTCTTC. Encoded protein: CASSLVVGGVNEQFF.

This chain connects TRBV7-9 to TRBJ2-2; D remains ambiguous. The germline V gene encodes CDR1 SEHNR and CDR2 FQNEAQ (reference sequence). The CDR3 spans 16 residues. V dropped 1 base and J dropped 4 bases, with 13 bases sitting between them. The CDR3 coding sequence is TGTGCCAGCAGCTTAGGAGTGGTCCTAACCACCGGGGAGCTGTTTTTT. This encodes CASSLGVVLTTGELFF.

J is TRBJ2-7 and V is TRBV4-1; D ambiguous. V was cut by 0 bases and J by 6 bases, with 18 bases left in between. Germline lookup yields CDR1 MGHRA and CDR2 YSYEKL. The CDR3 is made up of 16 amino acids. CDR3 protein: CASSQDEAGRRFEQYF. Written as DNA, the CDR3 is TGCGCCAGCAGCCAAGATGAGGCAGGAAGGCGGTTCGAGCAGTACTTC.

The chain has TRBV19 and TRBJ2-5; 13 bases are shared with TRBD2. The end of the DNA is better explained by TRBJ2-7, so the J call may be wrong. The germline V gene has CDR1 LNHDA and CDR2 SQIVND (reference sequence). CDR3 length: 14 residues. The chain's CDR3 is CASSFGTSGTEQYF. The CDR3, as DNA: TGTGCCAGTAGTTTCGGGACTAGCGGGACCGAGCAGTACTTC.

V usage is TRBV6-5 and J usage is TRBJ2-7, with D perhaps matching TRBD2 (5 bases). This CDR3 contains 14 residues. V lost 2 bases, J lost 3 bases, and 11 bases lay in between. Germline assignment: CDR1 MNHEY and CDR2 SVGAGI. CDR3 sequence reads: CASSYGLANYEQYF. The DNA of the CDR3 is TGTGCCAGCAGTTACGGCCTAGCAAACTACGAGCAGTACTTC.

This rearrangement joins TRBV29-1 to TRBJ1-1; D remains unclear. This CDR3 has 14 residues. The V end was cut by 7 bases, the J end by 4 bases, with 19 bases between. Germline V gene sequence: CDR1 SQVTM, CDR2 ANQGSEA. The CDR3, as DNA: TGCAGCGGAAAATGGGGAGTGGAAGGCACTGAAGCTTTCTTT. Encoded protein: CSGKWGVEGTEAFF.

This rearrangement joins TRBV9 to TRBJ2-1; D not resolved. The CDR3 extends over 15 amino acids. Trimming cost V 0 bases and J 0 bases, with 7 bases left between them. Germline CDR1 and CDR2: SGDLS and YYNGEE. The DNA for the CDR3 is TGTGCCAGCAGCGTAGCCGTGAACTCCTACAATGAGCAGTTCTTC. Its translation is CASSVAVNSYNEQFF.

J is TRBJ1-5 and V is TRBV2; tentative D call: TRBD1 (6 bases). V gave up 6 bases and J gave up 4 bases, with 16 bases separating them. The CDR3 totals 15 residues. Germline lookup yields CDR1 SNHLY and CDR2 FYNNEI. In DNA, the CDR3 is TGTGCCAGCAGCGTTACAGGAGGGGGTAATCAGCCCCAGCATTTT. It encodes CASSVTGGGNQPQHF.

This sequence joins TRBV2 and TRBJ1-5, with no clear D. This CDR3 spans 12 amino acids. The V and J ends lost 4 bases and 5 bases respectively, with 6 bases between them. Germline lookup yields CDR1 SNHLY and CDR2 FYNNEI. In nucleotides, the CDR3 is TGTGCCAGCAGTGCCTCATATCAGCCCCAGCATTTT. Its translation is CASSASYQPQHF.

The V call is TRBV18, the J call TRBJ2-7; D might be TRBD1 or TRBD2, each matching 5 bases. The V end lost 0 bases, the J end lost 2 bases, and 8 bases lay between the germline ends. There are 14 residues in the CDR3. Germline V gives CDR1 KGHSH, CDR2 LQKENI. The CDR3 sequence is CASSPPGPTYEQYF. DNA of the CDR3: TGTGCCAGCTCACCACCGGGACCCACCTACGAGCAGTACTTC.

This clone occurred once. This chain connects TRBV11-2 to TRBJ2-1; possibly TRBD1 for D (5 bases). This CDR3 contains 14 residues. Looked up from germline, CDR1 is SGHAT and CDR2 is FQNNGV. V gave up 2 bases and J gave up 12 bases, with 17 bases separating them. CDR3 region: CASSLIGPERGQFF. The CDR3 region has the DNA TGTGCCAGCAGCTTAATCGGGCCTGAAAGGGGGCAGTTCTTC. Filled out from reference TRBV11-2 and TRBJ2-1, the complete variable domain reads EAGVAQSPRYKIIEKRQSVAFWCNPISGHATLYWYQQILGQGPKLLIQFQNNGVVDDSQLPKDRFSAERLKGVDSTLKIQPAKLEDSAVYLCASSLIGPERGQFFGPGTRLTVL.

As to this clone: The same CDR3 can be traced to other DNA sequences in this sample. The chain has TRBV11-2 and TRBJ1-1; D may be TRBD1 (5 bases). Germline lookup yields CDR1 SGHAT and CDR2 FQNNGV. Trimming shortened V by 1 base and J by 4 bases, and 10 bases separated the two germline ends. CDR3 length: 14 amino acids. Here the CDR3 DNA reads TGTGCCAGCAGCTTAGTGCCCCAGGGCACTGAAGCTTTCTTT. Translation: CASSLVPQGTEAFF.

The chain has TRBV19 and TRBJ1-5; D is ambiguous. Germline CDR1 reads LNHDA; CDR2 reads SQIVND (reference sequence). Between the trimmed V and J ends, which lost 6 bases and 5 bases, there was a span of 17 bases. The CDR3 is made up of 15 amino acids. CDR3 nucleotides: TGTGCCAGTAGGCCGCGGGGTGGGGAGGATCAGCCCCAGCATTTT. This codes for CASRPRGGEDQPQHF.